This T cell receptor beta chain was found in a study of blood T cell repertoires in COVID-19. Only in-frame clones appear in the TCRdb table, and some are missing; sequencing was by immunoSEQ multiplex PCR. The repertoire holds about 120,000 clones, with 85% to 90% as singletons. The CDR3 totals 13 residues. V dropped 9 bases and J dropped 3 bases, with 13 bases sitting between them. Looked up from germline, CDR1 is ENHRY and CDR2 is SYGVKD. What was sequenced was peripheral blood. The TCR was taken from a man older than 75 with active or convalescent COVID-19. The chain combines TRBV10-3 with TRBJ2-3; TRBD1 might be the D (6 bases). DNA for the CDR3: TGTGCCATTCAGGGGCAGGGGACAGATACGCAGTATTTT. Its protein product is CAIQGQGTDTQYF.